This TCR beta chain was captured in a study of T cell changes during pregnancy in multiple sclerosis. Sequencing was performed with immunoSEQ multiplex PCR; in TCRdb, only in-frame clones are kept and a portion is missing. This sample carries more than 50,000 clones, about 90% of them seen once, and the ten largest clones take roughly 1.2%. CDR1 is KGHSH and CDR2 is LQKENI in the germline V gene. The CDR3 has 14 residues. V dropped 5 bases and J dropped 8 bases, with 18 bases sitting between them. The sequences come from peripheral blood, collected after pregnancy. This receptor was taken from a female donor in good health, enrolled as a control in a pregnancy study. J is TRBJ1-2 and V is TRBV18; D may be TRBD1 (6 bases). The CDR3 sequence is CASSFNRDEEGYTF. The CDR3 region has the DNA TGTGCCAGCTCATTCAACAGGGATGAGGAGGGCTACACCTTC.